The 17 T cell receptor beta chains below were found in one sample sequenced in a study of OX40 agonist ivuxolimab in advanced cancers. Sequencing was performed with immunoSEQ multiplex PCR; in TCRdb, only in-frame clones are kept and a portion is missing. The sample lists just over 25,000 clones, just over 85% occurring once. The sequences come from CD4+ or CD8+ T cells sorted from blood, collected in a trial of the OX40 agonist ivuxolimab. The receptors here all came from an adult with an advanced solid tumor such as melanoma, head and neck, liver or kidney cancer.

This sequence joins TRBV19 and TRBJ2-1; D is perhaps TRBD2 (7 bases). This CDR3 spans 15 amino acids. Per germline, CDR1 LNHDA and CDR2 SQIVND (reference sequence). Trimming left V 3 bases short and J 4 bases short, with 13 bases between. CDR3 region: CASSMGGGEYNEQFF. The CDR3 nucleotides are TGTGCCAGTAGTATGGGAGGGGGTGAATACAATGAGCAGTTCTTC.

CDR3 loop: CASSLETSGGPLYNEQFF. The CDR3 DNA reads TGCGCCAGCAGCTTGGAGACTAGCGGGGGACCCCTCTACAATGAGCAGTTCTTC. The V call is TRBV5-1, the J call TRBJ2-1, with 12 bases lining up with TRBD2. The V and J ends lost 0 bases and 3 bases, in that order; junction bases with no gene match: 7. CDR3 size: 18 residues. CDR1 and CDR2 (germline): SGHRS, YFSETQ.

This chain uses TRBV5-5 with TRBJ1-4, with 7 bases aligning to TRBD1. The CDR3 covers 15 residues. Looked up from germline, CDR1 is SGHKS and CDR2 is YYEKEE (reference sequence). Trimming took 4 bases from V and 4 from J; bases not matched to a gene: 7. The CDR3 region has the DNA TGTGCCAGCAGCGGACCGGGACAGAGTAATGAAAAACTGTTTTTT. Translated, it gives CASSGPGQSNEKLFF.

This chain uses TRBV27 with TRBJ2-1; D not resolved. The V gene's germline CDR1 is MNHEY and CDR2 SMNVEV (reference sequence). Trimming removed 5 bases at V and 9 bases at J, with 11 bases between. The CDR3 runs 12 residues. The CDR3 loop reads CASSPSEGEQFF. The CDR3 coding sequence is TGTGCCAGCAGTCCATCGGAAGGTGAGCAGTTCTTC.

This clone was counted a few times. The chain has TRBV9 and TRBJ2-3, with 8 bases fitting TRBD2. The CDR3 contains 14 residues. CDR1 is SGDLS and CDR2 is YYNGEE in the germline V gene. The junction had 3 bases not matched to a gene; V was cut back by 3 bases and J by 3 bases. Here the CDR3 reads CASSGAGVTDTQYF. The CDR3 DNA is TGTGCCAGCAGCGGAGCGGGGGTAACAGATACGCAGTATTTT.

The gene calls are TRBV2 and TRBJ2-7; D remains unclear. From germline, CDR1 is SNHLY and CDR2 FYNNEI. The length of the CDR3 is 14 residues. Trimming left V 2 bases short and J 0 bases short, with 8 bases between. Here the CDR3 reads CASSEKPDSYEQYF. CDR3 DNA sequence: TGTGCCAGCAGTGAAAAGCCAGACTCCTACGAGCAGTACTTC.

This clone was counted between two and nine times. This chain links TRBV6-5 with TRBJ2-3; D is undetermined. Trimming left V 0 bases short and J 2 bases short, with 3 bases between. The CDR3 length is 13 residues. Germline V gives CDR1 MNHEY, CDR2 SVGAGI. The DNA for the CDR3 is TGTGCCAGCAGTTACTCGCACACAGATACGCAGTATTTT. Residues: CASSYSHTDTQYF.

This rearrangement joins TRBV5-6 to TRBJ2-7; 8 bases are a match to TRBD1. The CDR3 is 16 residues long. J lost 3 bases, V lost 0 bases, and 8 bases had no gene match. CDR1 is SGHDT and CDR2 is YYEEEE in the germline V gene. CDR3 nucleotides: TGTGCCAGCAGCTTGGTTTCAGGGGGCTCGGACTACGAGCAGTACTTC. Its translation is CASSLVSGGSDYEQYF.

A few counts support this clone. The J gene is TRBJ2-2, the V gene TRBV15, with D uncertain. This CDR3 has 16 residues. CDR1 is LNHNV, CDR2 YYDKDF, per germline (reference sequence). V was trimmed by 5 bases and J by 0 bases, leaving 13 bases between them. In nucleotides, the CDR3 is TGTGCCACCAGCGGAAAAGTCAGCACGAACACCGGGGAGCTGTTTTTT. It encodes CATSGKVSTNTGELFF.

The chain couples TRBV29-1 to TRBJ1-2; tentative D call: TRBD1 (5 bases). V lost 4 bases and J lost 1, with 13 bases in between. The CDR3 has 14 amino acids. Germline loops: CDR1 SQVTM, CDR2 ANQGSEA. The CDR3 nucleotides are TGCAGCGTTGTGGGCGCAGGGCTTAACTATGGCTACACCTTC. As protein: CSVVGAGLNYGYTF.

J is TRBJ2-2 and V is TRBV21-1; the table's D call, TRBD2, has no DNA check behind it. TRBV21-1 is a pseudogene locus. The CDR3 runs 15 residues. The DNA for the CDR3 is TGTGCCAGCAACCCCCGGGACTCAAACACCGGGGAGCTGTTTTTT. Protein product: CASNPRDSNTGELFF.

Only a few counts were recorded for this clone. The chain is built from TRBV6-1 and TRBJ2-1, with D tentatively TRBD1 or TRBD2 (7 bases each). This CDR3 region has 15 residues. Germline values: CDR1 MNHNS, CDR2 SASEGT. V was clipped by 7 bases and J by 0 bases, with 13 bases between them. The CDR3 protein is CASTKRDSSYNEQFF. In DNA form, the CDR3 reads TGTGCCAGCACCAAGCGGGACAGCTCCTACAATGAGCAGTTCTTC.

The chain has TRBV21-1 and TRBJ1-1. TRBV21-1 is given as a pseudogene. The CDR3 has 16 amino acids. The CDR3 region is CASRVTLATHRTEAFF. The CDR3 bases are TGTGCCAGCAGGGTTACTCTAGCTACACATCGCACTGAAGCTTTCTTT.

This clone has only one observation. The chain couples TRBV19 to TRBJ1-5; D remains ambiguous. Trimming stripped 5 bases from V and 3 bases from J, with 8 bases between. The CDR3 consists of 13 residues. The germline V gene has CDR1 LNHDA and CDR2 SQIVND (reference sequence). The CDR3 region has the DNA TGTGCCAGTAGTGCAGCCGTCAATCAGCCCCAGCATTTT. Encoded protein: CASSAAVNQPQHF.

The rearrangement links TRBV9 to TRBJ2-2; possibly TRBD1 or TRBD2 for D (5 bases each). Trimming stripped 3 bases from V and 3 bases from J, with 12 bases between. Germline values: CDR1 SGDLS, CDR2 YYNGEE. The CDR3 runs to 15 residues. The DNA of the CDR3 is TGTGCCAGCAGCGCTCGAGGGGTGGACACCGGGGAGCTGTTTTTT. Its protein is CASSARGVDTGELFF. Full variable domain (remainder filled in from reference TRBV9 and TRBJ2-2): DSGVTQTPKHLITATGQRVTLRCSPRSGDLSVYWYQQSLDQGLQFLIQYYNGEERAKGNILERFSAQQFPDLHSELNLSSLELGDSALYFCASSARGVDTGELFFGEGSRLTVL.

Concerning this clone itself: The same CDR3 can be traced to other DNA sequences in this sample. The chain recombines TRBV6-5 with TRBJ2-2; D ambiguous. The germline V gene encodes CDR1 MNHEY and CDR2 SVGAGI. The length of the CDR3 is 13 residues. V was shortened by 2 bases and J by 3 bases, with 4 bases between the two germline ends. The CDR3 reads CASSYPYTGELFF. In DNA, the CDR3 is TGTGCCAGCAGTTACCCGTACACCGGGGAGCTGTTTTTT.

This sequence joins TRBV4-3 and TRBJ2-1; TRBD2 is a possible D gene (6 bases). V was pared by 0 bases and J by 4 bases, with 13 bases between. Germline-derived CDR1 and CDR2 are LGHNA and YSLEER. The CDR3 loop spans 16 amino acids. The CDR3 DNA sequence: TGCGCCAGCAGCCAAGATCGGCGGGGATCTTACAATGAGCAGTTCTTC. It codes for CASSQDRRGSYNEQFF.